What follows describes a single T cell receptor (beta chain). Profiling relied on immunoSEQ multiplex PCR, and the TCRdb table lists in-frame clones only, not all of them. The sample includes about 82,000 clones, 80% to 90% of them seen just once. These data originate in a study of glioma-infiltrating T cells after dendritic cell vaccination. Germline CDR1 reads KGHSH; CDR2 reads LQKENI. The J segment lost 1 base and the V segment lost 3 bases, leaving 5 bases of the junction unmatched. The CDR3 is made up of 15 amino acids. PBMC sampling occurred before vaccination, two weeks after the third dose, and at progression.

The chain employs TRBV18 and TRBJ1-2; 7 bases are a match to TRBD1. The sequence came from a human donor with glioblastoma. The material was blood, obtained before dendritic cell vaccination. The CDR3 spells CASSPGTDVNYGYTF. DNA for the CDR3: TGTGCCAGCTCACCCGGGACAGACGTTAACTATGGCTACACCTTC.